The sequence of this TCR beta chain was determined in a study of blood T cell repertoires in COVID-19. Here immunoSEQ multiplex PCR was the method, and the copy in TCRdb shows in-frame clones only, minus some. The table shows roughly 36,000 clones, with about 82% occurring only once. Per the germline V gene, CDR1 is MDHEN and CDR2 is SYDVKM. The V gene lost 7 bases and the J gene lost 6 bases, with 22 bases spanning the gap. The CDR3 consists of 15 residues. This chain uses TRBV28 with TRBJ2-7, with D perhaps matching TRBD1 (6 bases). The receptor was derived from a man aged 60 to 69 with active COVID-19. Sequencing used peripheral blood. Written as DNA, the CDR3 is TGTGCCAGCATCCATCGACAGGTGCTCTACAGCGAGCAGTACTTC. It codes for CASIHRQVLYSEQYF.